The next 24 T cell receptor beta chains were all read from a single sample in a study of cytomegalovirus exposure and HLA in healthy donors. PCR used 60 Vbeta primers and 13 Jbeta primers. Produced via immunoSEQ multiplex PCR; TCRdb's table is partial and in-frame only. The table records some 150,000 clones, roughly four fifths of them present only once. Sequencing was done on a sample of PBMCs. These receptors originate from a human donor in good health.

This clone turned up a few times. This specimen includes other DNA sequences encoding the same CDR3. DNA of the CDR3: TGTGCCAGCAGTGAGACAGGTACGAACACTGAAGCTTTCTTT. As protein: CASSETGTNTEAFF. The rearrangement links TRBV6-1 to TRBJ1-1; D may be TRBD1 (6 bases). Germline V gene data show CDR1 as MNHNS and CDR2 as SASEGT. The CDR3 is 14 amino acids. V was trimmed by 3 bases and J by 1 base, leaving 9 bases between them.

This chain links TRBV14 with TRBJ2-7; the match to TRBD2 covers 9 bases. The CDR3 totals 14 residues. The germline CDR1 and CDR2 sequences are SGHDN and FVKESK. The V and J ends lost 8 bases and 7 bases, in that order; junction bases with no gene match: 12. The CDR3 sequence is CASGPSGKIWEQYF. The CDR3 DNA is TGTGCCAGCGGTCCTAGCGGGAAGATCTGGGAGCAGTACTTC.

This clone was seen repeatedly, ten times or more. The chain carries TRBV7-2 and TRBJ2-5; D is unresolved. CDR3 size: 14 residues. The V gene's germline CDR1 is SGHTA and CDR2 FQGNSA. V lost 5 bases and J lost 5, with 15 bases in between. The CDR3 DNA is TGTGCCAGCAGCACGCAGCCAGGTGGGGAGACCCAGTACTTC. This gives the protein CASSTQPGGETQYF.

This clone was observed a handful of times. This chain joins TRBV7-3 and TRBJ2-1, with D possibly matching TRBD2 (6 bases). The V end lost 5 bases, the J end lost 5 bases, and 19 bases lay between the germline ends. The CDR3 length is 16 residues. The germline V gene encodes CDR1 SGHTA and CDR2 FQGTGA. CDR3 amino acids: CASSPRGVAAHNEQFF. For the CDR3, the DNA is TGTGCCAGCAGCCCCAGAGGGGTAGCGGCTCACAATGAGCAGTTCTTC.

The chain is built from TRBV25-1 and TRBJ1-2; TRBD1 might be the D (5 bases). The CDR3 loop spans 13 amino acids. Trimming removed 4 bases at V and 8 bases at J, with 14 bases between. Germline CDR1 and CDR2: MGHDK and SYGVNS. This chain's CDR3 is CASSGLRGQGYTF. CDR3 in DNA: TGTGCCAGCAGTGGGTTGCGGGGCCAAGGCTACACCTTC.

The gene calls are TRBV5-1 and TRBJ2-5, with 7 bases lining up with TRBD1. The CDR3 is 17 amino acids. V dropped 2 bases and J dropped 1; count of bases not matched to a gene: 11. Per germline, CDR1 SGHRS and CDR2 YFSETQ. The CDR3 coding sequence is TGCGCCAGCAGCTTCCGGCCAAACAGGGGCATCCAAGAGACCCAGTACTTC. Residues: CASSFRPNRGIQETQYF.

V is TRBV6-5 and J is TRBJ2-1; a possible D gene is TRBD2 (6 bases). This CDR3 has 15 residues. Trimming pared 4 bases from V and 5 bases from J, leaving 15 bases between. CDR1 is MNHEY and CDR2 is SVGAGI in the germline V gene. The DNA for the CDR3 is TGTGCCAGCAGTTTCTCGTTAGCGGAGAACAATGAGCAGTTCTTC. This codes for CASSFSLAENNEQFF.

V is TRBV28 and J is TRBJ1-2; no clear D. This CDR3 is 18 amino acids long. CDR1 MDHEN and CDR2 SYDVKM come from the germline V gene. Trimming shortened V by 2 bases and J by 7 bases, and 26 bases separated the two germline ends. CDR3 sequence (DNA): TGTGCCAGCAGTTTAAATTATGTGAGCCCATGGGAGACAAGTGGCTACACCTTC. Protein product: CASSLNYVSPWETSGYTF.

The V and J genes are TRBV21-1 and TRBJ2-7; the D segment call TRBD1 is taken from the table without a DNA check. TRBV21-1 is a pseudogene locus. The CDR3 has 19 residues. The CDR3 sequence: CASSTLGGGTGKRSLEQYF. CDR3 in DNA: TGTGCCAGCAGCACCCTCGGGGGGGGGACAGGGAAAAGATCCTTGGAGCAGTACTTC.

The chain recombines TRBV2 with TRBJ2-3; the D gene is possibly TRBD2 (7 bases). The CDR3 is 14 amino acids. Trimming took off 7 bases at V and 6 bases at J, with 17 bases between the two ends. Per germline, CDR1 SNHLY and CDR2 FYNNEI. The CDR3 coding sequence is TGTGCCAGCATGAGGGGGGGAGGGACTGATACGCAGTATTTT. As protein: CASMRGGGTDTQYF.

A few counts support this clone. The chain has TRBV5-6 and TRBJ1-5; D is possibly TRBD1 (5 bases). Germline V gives CDR1 SGHDT, CDR2 YYEEEE. The CDR3 has 16 residues. The germline V and J ends were trimmed by 0 bases and 4 bases, with 14 bases remaining between them. CDR3 in DNA: TGTGCCAGCAGCTTGGCAGCCGTTGGGGCTAATCAGCCCCAGCATTTT. Residues: CASSLAAVGANQPQHF.

CDR3: CASSLSGGVNYGYTF. The CDR3 DNA sequence: TGTGCCAGCAGCTTAAGTGGAGGGGTGAACTATGGCTACACCTTC. V usage is TRBV7-2 and J usage is TRBJ1-2; tentatively, D is TRBD1 (5 bases). This CDR3 region has 15 residues. From germline, CDR1 is SGHTA and CDR2 FQGNSA. The germline V and J ends were trimmed by 2 bases and 2 bases, with 12 bases remaining between them.

Only one count was recorded for this clone. The chain is built from TRBV7-8 and TRBJ1-4; D is ambiguous. The CDR3 consists of 15 residues. CDR1 is SGHVS and CDR2 is FQNEAQ in the germline V gene. The V and J ends lost 5 bases and 0 bases respectively, with 10 bases between them. The CDR3, as DNA: TGTGCCAGCAGCCCCTCCCCCGCAACTAATGAAAAACTGTTTTTT. Residues: CASSPSPATNEKLFF.

The rearrangement links TRBV7-8 to TRBJ2-1, with TRBD2 matching over 8 bases. Germline assignment: CDR1 SGHVS and CDR2 FQNEAQ. The CDR3 contains 16 residues. Trimming cost V 5 bases and J 7 bases; bases outside gene matches: 13. The CDR3 loop is CASSPVGGAVGNEQFF. Here the CDR3 DNA reads TGTGCCAGCAGCCCGGTCGGGGGGGCCGTTGGAAATGAGCAGTTCTTC.

The chain uses TRBV2 and TRBJ2-7, with a tentative D call TRBD2 (5 bases). V lost 4 bases, J lost 6 bases, and 22 bases lay in between. The CDR3 spans 16 residues. Germline CDR1 reads SNHLY; CDR2 reads FYNNEI. The CDR3 DNA follows: TGTGCCAGCAGTGGGCCTTGGGAGACTCGCGGAAGCGAGCAGTACTTC. It specifies CASSGPWETRGSEQYF.

The CDR3 protein is CASRTGTSGSGGELFF. In DNA form, the CDR3 reads TGTGCCAGCAGGACCGGGACTAGCGGGAGCGGCGGGGAGCTGTTTTTT. This chain connects TRBV2 to TRBJ2-2, with 14 bases aligning to TRBD2. The CDR3 is made up of 16 amino acids. Germline V lookup: CDR1 SNHLY, CDR2 FYNNEI. V was clipped by 6 bases and J by 7 bases; unmatched bases: 7.

This clone was seen a few times. This sequence joins TRBV9 and TRBJ1-5; D possibly corresponds to TRBD1 (5 bases). V was cut by 3 bases and J by 6 bases, with 10 bases left in between. CDR1 is SGDLS and CDR2 is YYNGEE in the germline V gene. The CDR3 totals 13 residues. This CDR3 reads CASSGGVSQPQHF. The CDR3 bases are TGTGCCAGCAGCGGGGGGGTAAGTCAGCCCCAGCATTTT.

The genes are TRBV2 and TRBJ1-1; possibly TRBD1 for D (5 bases). V was cut by 7 bases and J by 2 bases, with 14 bases left in between. The CDR3 consists of 14 residues. Germline CDR1 SNHLY, CDR2 FYNNEI. CDR3 sequence (DNA): TGTGCCAGCAAAATAATACAGGATAACACTGAAGCTTTCTTT. Its translation: CASKIIQDNTEAFF.

This chain uses TRBV6-1 with TRBJ2-1; D is possibly TRBD1 (6 bases). V dropped 6 bases and J dropped 15 bases, with 18 bases sitting between them. The germline CDR1 and CDR2 sequences are MNHNS and SASEGT. The length of the CDR3 is 12 residues. In DNA, the CDR3 is TGTGCCAGCAGCGAATGGACAGCCAAGCTGTTCTTC. It specifies CASSEWTAKLFF.

V and J are TRBV5-1 and TRBJ1-1; 7 nucleotides line up with TRBD1. The CDR3 consists of 15 residues. Germline trimming cut 1 base from V and 5 bases from J; bases unmatched to any gene: 8. Per the germline V gene, CDR1 is SGHRS and CDR2 is YFSETQ. CDR3 loop: CASSLRLTGVTEAFF. The CDR3 DNA is TGCGCCAGCAGCTTGAGGTTAACAGGGGTAACTGAAGCTTTCTTT.

J is TRBJ2-5 and V is TRBV11-3, with 7 bases that match TRBD2. J lost 5 bases, V lost 1 base, and 4 bases had no gene match. Germline assignment: CDR1 SGHNT and CDR2 YENEEA. CDR3 length equals 14 residues. The CDR3 protein is CASSLAAGHETQYF. For the CDR3, the DNA is TGTGCCAGCAGCTTAGCAGCGGGGCATGAGACCCAGTACTTC. The whole variable domain, filled in from reference TRBV11-3 and TRBJ2-5, reads EAGVVQSPRYKIIEKKQPVAFWCNPISGHNTLYWYLQNLGQGPELLIRYENEEAVDDSQLPKDRFSAERLKGVDSTLKIQPAELGDSAVYLCASSLAAGHETQYFGPGTRLLVL.

The CDR3 DNA reads TGTGCTAGTGGACGAGGGGCTAGCGGGAGGAGTGGTGAGCAGTTCTTC. It encodes CASGRGASGRSGEQFF. The genes are TRBV12-5 and TRBJ2-1; 11 positions agree with TRBD2. V lost 6 bases to trimming and J lost 9 bases; unmatched junction nucleotides: 13. Per germline, CDR1 LGHNT and CDR2 FRNRAP. This CDR3 is 16 amino acids long.

The V gene is TRBV23-1, the J gene TRBJ1-3; D gene unclear. TRBV23-1 is an open reading frame whose function is uncertain. V was shortened by 2 bases and J by 0 bases, with 11 bases between the two germline ends. There are 16 residues in the CDR3. For the CDR3, the DNA is TGCGCCAGCAGTCAAGGAGAGCTCCCCTCTGGAAACACCATATATTTT. This codes for CASSQGELPSGNTIYF.

This clone was counted a few times. The chain has TRBV6-5 and TRBJ1-1; D not certain. This CDR3 is 15 amino acids long. V was trimmed by 0 bases and J by 1 base, leaving 9 bases between them. Germline V CDR1 and CDR2: MNHEY, SVGAGI. The CDR3 loop reads CASSYSFRGNTEAFF. The CDR3 DNA reads TGTGCCAGCAGTTACTCGTTTCGGGGGAACACTGAAGCTTTCTTT.